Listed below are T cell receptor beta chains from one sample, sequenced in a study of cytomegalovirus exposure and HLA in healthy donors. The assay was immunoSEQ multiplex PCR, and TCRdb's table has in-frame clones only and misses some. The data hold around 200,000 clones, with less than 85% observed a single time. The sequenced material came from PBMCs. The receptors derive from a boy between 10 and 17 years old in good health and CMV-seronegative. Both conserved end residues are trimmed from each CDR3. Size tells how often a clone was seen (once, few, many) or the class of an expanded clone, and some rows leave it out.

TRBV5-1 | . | ASSLGGANTEAF
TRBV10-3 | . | AITPGGVSNYGYT
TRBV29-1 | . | SASTGDGIRYT
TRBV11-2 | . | ASSLGPGGAYSNQPQH
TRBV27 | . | ASSLADRETQY
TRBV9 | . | ASSGGQDTYNEQF
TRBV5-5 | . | ASRSSSGGYTGELF
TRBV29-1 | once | SVFEGAGTGFGYT
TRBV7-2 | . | ASSLVGREETQY
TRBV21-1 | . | ASSKARDCANTGELF
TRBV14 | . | ASSQGQGAEKLF
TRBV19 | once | ASNGGYRADTQY
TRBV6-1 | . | ASSEATTGDYGYT
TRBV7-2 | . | ASSLASVGRRETSRYGYT
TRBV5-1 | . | ASRGQGEVRHGYT